The text below deals with one T cell receptor (beta chain). Documented time point: patch test 1, 2 weeks after DPC sensitization. Indicated treatment: therapeutic diphenylcyclopropenone sensitization with weekly scalp DPC. This sample is part of a study of human T cells and chemical hapten exposure. Whole-study context: The use of 2% DPC on around 2 cm by around 2 cm of upper inner arm skin constituted sensitization.

J gave up 6 bases and V 6 bases, and 13 bases lay outside the gene matches. The CDR3 is 17 amino acids. Germline V gene lookup returns CDR1 SGHTA and CDR2 FQGNSA. The library labeled individual cDNA molecules by adding unique molecular identifiers to them. TCRdb re-called the RACE reads through MiXCR, storing one row per CDR3 protein. The table lists just under 350,000 distinct CDR3 sequences, 5.5% to 8% of them singletons. Here the sequenced sample was whole blood, taken in connection with sensitization to the hapten diphenylcyclopropenone (DPC). The V call is TRBV7-2, the J call TRBJ2-3; TRBD2 matches 12 bases. This clonotype originated in a young woman with alopecia areata. Some clones in this sample may be carry-over from other donors' samples. The CDR3 DNA follows: TGTGCCAGCAGGCGATCCGGACTAGCGGGGCCGGGGGATACGCAGTATTTT. It encodes CASRRSGLAGPGDTQYF.